Sample share makes the clone carrying this T cell receptor (beta chain) medium-sized. Its cognate antigen is unknown. The data derive from a study of graft-versus-host responses after intestinal transplantation. The overall study: Multivisceral, liver-intestinal, or isolated intestinal grafts were transplanted into recipients. Each recipient received anti-thymocyte globulin induction, then tacrolimus and steroids for 2 to 3 years. General study findings and limits: GvH clones were found in recipient marrow; some appeared first in ileum or blood. Association was observed between peak circulating GvH clone levels and early post-transplant HvG declines.

Processing of graft tissue released intraepithelial and lamina propria lymphocytes. TCRdb's copy holds only in-frame clones and misses some; the assay was immunoSEQ multiplex PCR. The sample has approximately 16,000 clones; just under 70% are singletons. Material: ileum tissue, obtained around 720 days after intestinal transplantation. This receptor was taken from a human patient who received an intestinal transplant, so some T cells may come from the graft donor.

The CDR3 loop reads CASSLVRADGYTF. The CDR3 DNA follows: TGTGCCAGCAGCTTGGTCAGGGCGGATGGCTACACCTTC. V usage is TRBV5-4 and J usage is TRBJ1-2, with TRBD1 as a possible D gene (5 bases). V dropped 0 bases and J dropped 6 bases, with 9 bases sitting between them. CDR1 and CDR2 from the germline V gene are SGHNT and YYREEE (reference sequence). CDR3 length: 13 residues.